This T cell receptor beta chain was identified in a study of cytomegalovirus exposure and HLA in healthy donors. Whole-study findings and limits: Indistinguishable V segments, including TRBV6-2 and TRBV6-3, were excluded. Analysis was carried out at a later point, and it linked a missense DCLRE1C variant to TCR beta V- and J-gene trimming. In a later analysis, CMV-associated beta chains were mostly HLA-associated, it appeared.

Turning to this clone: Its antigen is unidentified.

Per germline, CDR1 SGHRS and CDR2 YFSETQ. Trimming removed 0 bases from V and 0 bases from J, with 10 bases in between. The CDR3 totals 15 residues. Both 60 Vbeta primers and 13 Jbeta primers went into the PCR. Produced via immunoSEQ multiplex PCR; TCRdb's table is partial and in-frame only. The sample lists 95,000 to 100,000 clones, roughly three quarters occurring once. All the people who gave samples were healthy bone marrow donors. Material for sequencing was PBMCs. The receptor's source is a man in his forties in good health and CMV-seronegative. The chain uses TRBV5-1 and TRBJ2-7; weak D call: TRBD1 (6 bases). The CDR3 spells CASSLAWDNSYEQYF. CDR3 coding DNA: TGCGCCAGCAGCTTGGCGTGGGACAACTCCTACGAGCAGTACTTC.